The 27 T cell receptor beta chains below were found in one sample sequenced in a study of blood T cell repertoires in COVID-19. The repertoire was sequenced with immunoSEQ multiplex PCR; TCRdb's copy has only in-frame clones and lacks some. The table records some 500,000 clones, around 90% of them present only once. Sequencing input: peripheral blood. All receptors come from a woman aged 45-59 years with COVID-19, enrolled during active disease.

For the CDR3, the DNA is TGTGCCAGCACCCTATCGACAGGAAACACTGAAGCTTTCTTT. The encoded protein is CASTLSTGNTEAFF. J is TRBJ1-1 and V is TRBV6-5; maybe TRBD1 (6 bases). Deletions cut 7 bases from V and 2 bases from J, with 14 bases between. Per germline, CDR1 MNHEY and CDR2 SVGAGI. The CDR3 consists of 14 residues.

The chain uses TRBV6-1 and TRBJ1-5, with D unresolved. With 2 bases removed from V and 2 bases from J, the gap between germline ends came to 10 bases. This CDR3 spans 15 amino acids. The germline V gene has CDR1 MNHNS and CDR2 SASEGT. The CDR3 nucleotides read TGTGCCAGCAGTGAATCGGAGGGTGGCAATCAGCCCCAGCATTTT. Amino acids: CASSESEGGNQPQHF.

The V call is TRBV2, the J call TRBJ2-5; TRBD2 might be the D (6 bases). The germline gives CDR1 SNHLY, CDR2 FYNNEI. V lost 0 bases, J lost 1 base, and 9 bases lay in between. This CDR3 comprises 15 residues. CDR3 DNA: TGTGCCAGCAGTGAAGCGGCGGGGTCCCAAGAGACCCAGTACTTC. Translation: CASSEAAGSQETQYF.

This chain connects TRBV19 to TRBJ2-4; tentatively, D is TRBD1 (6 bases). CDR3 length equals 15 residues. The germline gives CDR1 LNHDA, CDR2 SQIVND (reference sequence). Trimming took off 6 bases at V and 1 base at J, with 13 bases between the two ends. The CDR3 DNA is TGTGCCAGTAGCCCACAGGGAATGGCCAAAAACATTCAGTACTTC. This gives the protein CASSPQGMAKNIQYF.

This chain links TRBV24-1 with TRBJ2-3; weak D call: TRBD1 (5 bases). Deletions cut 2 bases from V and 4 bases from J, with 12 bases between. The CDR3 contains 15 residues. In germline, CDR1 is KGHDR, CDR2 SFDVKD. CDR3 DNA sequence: TGTGCCACCAGTGATTATAGGGGCGCCCCAGATACGCAGTATTTT. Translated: CATSDYRGAPDTQYF.

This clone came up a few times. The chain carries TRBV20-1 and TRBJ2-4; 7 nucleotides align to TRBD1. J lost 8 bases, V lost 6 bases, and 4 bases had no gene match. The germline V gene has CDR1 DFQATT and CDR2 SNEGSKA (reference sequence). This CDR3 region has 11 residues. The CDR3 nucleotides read TGCAGTGCACAAACAGGGGACATTCAGTACTTC. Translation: CSAQTGDIQYF.

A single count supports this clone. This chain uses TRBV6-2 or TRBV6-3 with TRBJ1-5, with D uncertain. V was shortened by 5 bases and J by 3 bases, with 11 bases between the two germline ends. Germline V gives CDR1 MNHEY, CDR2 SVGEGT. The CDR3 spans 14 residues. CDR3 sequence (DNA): TGTGCCAGCAGTCGTAACAGTAACAATCAGCCCCAGCATTTT. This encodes CASSRNSNNQPQHF.

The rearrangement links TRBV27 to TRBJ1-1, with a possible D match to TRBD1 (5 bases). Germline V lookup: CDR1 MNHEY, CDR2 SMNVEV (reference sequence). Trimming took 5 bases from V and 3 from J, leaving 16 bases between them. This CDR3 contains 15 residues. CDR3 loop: CASSPTWGGDTEAFF. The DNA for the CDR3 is TGTGCCAGCAGTCCAACCTGGGGGGGGGACACTGAAGCTTTCTTT.

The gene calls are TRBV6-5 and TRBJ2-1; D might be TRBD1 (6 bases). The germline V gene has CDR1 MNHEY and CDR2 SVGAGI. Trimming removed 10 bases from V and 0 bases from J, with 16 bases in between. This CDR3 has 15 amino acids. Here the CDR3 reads CATRTAQRSYNEQFF. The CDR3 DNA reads TGTGCCACCCGGACAGCCCAGCGCTCCTACAATGAGCAGTTCTTC.

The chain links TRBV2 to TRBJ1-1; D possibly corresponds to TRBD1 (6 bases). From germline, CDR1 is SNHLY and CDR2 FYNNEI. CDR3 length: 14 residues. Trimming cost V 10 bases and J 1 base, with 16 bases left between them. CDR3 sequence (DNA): TGTGCCACCAGGGGTAAGCGTGGGAACACTGAAGCTTTCTTT. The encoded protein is CATRGKRGNTEAFF.

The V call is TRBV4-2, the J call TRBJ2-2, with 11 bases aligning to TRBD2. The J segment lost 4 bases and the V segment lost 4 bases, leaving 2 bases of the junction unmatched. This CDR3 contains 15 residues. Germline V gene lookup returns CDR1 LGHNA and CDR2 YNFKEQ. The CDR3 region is CASSPGTSGTGELFF. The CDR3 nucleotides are TGTGCCAGCAGCCCCGGGACTAGCGGCACCGGGGAGCTGTTTTTT.

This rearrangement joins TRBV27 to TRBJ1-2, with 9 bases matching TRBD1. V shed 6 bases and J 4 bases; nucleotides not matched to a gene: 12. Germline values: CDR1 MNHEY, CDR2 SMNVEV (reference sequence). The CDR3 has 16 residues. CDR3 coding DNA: TGTGCCAGCAGCTTAGCGACAGGGGGAAAGCTCTATGGCTACACCTTC. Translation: CASSLATGGKLYGYTF.

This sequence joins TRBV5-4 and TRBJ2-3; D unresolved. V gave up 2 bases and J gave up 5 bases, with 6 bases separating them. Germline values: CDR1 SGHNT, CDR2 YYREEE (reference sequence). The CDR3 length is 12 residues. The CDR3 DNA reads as TGTGCCAGCAGCTTCGGTGGAGATACGCAGTATTTT. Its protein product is CASSFGGDTQYF.

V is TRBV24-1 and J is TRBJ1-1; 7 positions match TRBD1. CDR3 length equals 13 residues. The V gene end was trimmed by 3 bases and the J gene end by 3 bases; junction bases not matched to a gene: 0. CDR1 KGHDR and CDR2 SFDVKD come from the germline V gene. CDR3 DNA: TGTGCCACCAGTGATACAGGGGACACTGAAGCTTTCTTT. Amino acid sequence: CATSDTGDTEAFF.

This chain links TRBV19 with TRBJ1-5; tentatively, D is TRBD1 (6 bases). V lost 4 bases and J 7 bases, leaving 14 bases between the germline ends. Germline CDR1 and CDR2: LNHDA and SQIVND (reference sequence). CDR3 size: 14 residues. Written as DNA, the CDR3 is TGTGCCAGTAGTAGCCAGACAGGTGCGCAGCCCCAGCATTTT. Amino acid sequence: CASSSQTGAQPQHF.

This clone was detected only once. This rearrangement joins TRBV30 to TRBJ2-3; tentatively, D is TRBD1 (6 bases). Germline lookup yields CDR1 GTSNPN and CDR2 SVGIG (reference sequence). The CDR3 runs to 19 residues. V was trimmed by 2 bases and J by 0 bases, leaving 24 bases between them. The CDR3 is CAWSPLSRGYWPSTDTQYF. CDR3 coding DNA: TGTGCCTGGAGTCCTTTATCCAGGGGTTATTGGCCTAGCACAGATACGCAGTATTTT. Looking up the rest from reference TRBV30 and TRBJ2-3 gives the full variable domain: SQTIHQWPATLVQPVGSPLSLECTVEGTSNPNLYWYRQAAGRGLQLLFYSVGIGQISSEVPQNLSASRPQDRQFILSSKKLLLSDSGFYLCAWSPLSRGYWPSTDTQYFGPGTRLTVL.

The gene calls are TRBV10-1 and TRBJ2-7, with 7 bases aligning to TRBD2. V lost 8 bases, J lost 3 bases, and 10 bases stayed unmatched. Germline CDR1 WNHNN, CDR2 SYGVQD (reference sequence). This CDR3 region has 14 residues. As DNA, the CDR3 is TGCGCCAGCCGCCACCGGGACTATTACTACGAGCAGTACTTC. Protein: CASRHRDYYYEQYF.

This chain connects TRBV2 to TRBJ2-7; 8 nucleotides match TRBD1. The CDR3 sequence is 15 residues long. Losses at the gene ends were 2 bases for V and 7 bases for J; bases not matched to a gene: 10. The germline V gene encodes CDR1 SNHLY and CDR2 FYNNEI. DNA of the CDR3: TGTGCCAGCAGTGAACAAAGGACAGGGATAGAGGAGCAGTACTTC. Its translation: CASSEQRTGIEEQYF.

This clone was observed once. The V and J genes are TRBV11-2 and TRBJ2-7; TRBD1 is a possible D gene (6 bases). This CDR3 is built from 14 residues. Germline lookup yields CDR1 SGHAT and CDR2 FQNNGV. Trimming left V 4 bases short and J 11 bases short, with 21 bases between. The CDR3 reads CASSSNPGQGGEYF. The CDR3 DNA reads TGTGCCAGCAGCTCAAATCCGGGACAAGGAGGAGAGTACTTC.

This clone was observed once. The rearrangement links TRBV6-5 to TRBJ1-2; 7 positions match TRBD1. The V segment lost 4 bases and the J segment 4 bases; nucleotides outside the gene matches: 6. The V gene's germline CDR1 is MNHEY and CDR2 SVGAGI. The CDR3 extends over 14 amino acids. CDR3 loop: CASSSDRVGYGYTF. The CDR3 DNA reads TGTGCCAGCAGTTCAGACAGGGTTGGCTATGGCTACACCTTC.

The CDR3 DNA follows: TGTGCCAGCAGCTCCACCGGGACAGGGGGAGAAAAACTGTTTTTT. This translates into CASSSTGTGGEKLFF. This sequence joins TRBV7-9 and TRBJ1-4, with 11 nucleotides matching TRBD1. The CDR3 contains 15 residues. Germline CDR1 and CDR2: SEHNR and FQNEAQ (reference sequence). The J segment lost 8 bases and the V segment lost 4 bases, leaving 6 bases of the junction unmatched.

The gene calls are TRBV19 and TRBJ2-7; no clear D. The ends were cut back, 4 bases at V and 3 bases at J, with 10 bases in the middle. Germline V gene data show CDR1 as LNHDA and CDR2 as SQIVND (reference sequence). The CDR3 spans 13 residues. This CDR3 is CASSTLTGYEQYF. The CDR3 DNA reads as TGTGCCAGTAGTACCCTGACGGGCTACGAGCAGTACTTC.

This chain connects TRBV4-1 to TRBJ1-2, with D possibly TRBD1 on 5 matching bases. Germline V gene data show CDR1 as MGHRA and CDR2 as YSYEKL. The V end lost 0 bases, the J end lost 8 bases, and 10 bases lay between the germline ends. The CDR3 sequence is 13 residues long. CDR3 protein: CASSQDRVGGYTF. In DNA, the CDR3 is TGCGCCAGCAGCCAAGACAGGGTGGGCGGCTACACCTTC.

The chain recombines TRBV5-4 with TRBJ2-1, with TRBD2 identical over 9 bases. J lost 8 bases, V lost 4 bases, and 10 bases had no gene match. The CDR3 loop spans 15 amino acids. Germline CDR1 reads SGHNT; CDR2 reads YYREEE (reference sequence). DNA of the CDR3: TGTGCCAGCAGCCCCCCGGGACTAGCCTCCTATGAGCAGTTCTTC. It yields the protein CASSPPGLASYEQFF.

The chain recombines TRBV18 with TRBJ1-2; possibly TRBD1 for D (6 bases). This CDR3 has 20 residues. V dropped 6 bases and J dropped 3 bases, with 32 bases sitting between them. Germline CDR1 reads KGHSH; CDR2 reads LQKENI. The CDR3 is CASSLSSLTSGTPKDYGYTF. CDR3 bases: TGTGCCAGCTCCCTCTCGAGCTTAACTTCCGGGACACCCAAGGACTATGGCTACACCTTC.

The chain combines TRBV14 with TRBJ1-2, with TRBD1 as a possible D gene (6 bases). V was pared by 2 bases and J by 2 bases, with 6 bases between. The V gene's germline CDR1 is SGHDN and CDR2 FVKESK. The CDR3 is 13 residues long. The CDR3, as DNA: TGTGCCAGCAGCCAACAGGGGAACTATGGCTACACCTTC. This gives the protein CASSQQGNYGYTF.

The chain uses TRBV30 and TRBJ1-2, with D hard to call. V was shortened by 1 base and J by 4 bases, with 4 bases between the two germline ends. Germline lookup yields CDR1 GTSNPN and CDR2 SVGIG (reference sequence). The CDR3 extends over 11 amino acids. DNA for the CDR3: TGTGCCTGGAGTGCCCTCTATGGCTACACCTTC. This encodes CAWSALYGYTF.